Listed here are 27 T cell receptor beta chains from one sample, sequenced in a study of cytomegalovirus exposure and HLA in healthy donors. TCRdb keeps only in-frame clones here, not all; method: immunoSEQ multiplex PCR. The table lists roughly 130,000 clones, roughly 86% of them singletons, with less than 1.5% in the top ten. Sequencing was done on a sample of PBMCs. These receptors came from a man aged 30 to 45 in good health and CMV-seronegative.

This rearrangement joins TRBV5-6 to TRBJ1-5; the D is unclear. Trimming took off 1 base at V and 2 bases at J, with 4 bases between the two ends. The CDR3 is 13 residues long. CDR1 and CDR2 from the germline V gene are SGHDT and YYEEEE. The CDR3 reads CASSLSGNQPQHF. The CDR3 nucleotides are TGTGCCAGCAGCTTGTCGGGCAATCAGCCCCAGCATTTT.

This clone was recorded once. The rearrangement joins TRBV4-1 to TRBJ1-2; unclear D gene. The ends were cut back, 4 bases at V and 8 bases at J, with 14 bases in the middle. Looked up from germline, CDR1 is MGHRA and CDR2 is YSYEKL. The CDR3 has 13 amino acids. The CDR3 is CASSPGFVEGYTF. CDR3 nucleotides: TGCGCCAGCAGCCCGGGGTTTGTGGAGGGCTACACCTTC.

V usage is TRBV19 and J usage is TRBJ2-1; D ambiguous. The CDR3 has 16 amino acids. Germline CDR1 LNHDA, CDR2 SQIVND (reference sequence). V lost 3 bases and J 1 base, leaving 13 bases between the germline ends. CDR3 in DNA: TGTGCCAGTAGTATCCCCGCCCCTGAGTCCTACAATGAGCAGTTCTTC. This encodes CASSIPAPESYNEQFF. Full variable domain (remainder filled in from reference TRBV19 and TRBJ2-1): DGGITQSPKYLFRKEGQNVTLSCEQNLNHDAMYWYRQDPGQGLRLIYYSQIVNDFQKGDIAEGYSVSREKKESFPLTVTSAQKNPTAFYLCASSIPAPESYNEQFFGPGTRLTVL.

V is TRBV7-3 and J is TRBJ2-1; the D gene is possibly TRBD2 (6 bases). Germline CDR1 is SGHTA and CDR2 is FQGTGA. CDR3 length: 13 amino acids. V was shortened by 6 bases and J by 8 bases, with 14 bases between the two germline ends. The chain's CDR3 is CASSWTGADEQFF. CDR3 DNA sequence: TGTGCCAGCAGTTGGACGGGAGCAGATGAGCAGTTCTTC. Full variable domain (rest looked up from reference TRBV7-3 and TRBJ2-1): GAGVSQTPSNKVTEKGKYVELRCDPISGHTALYWYRQSLGQGPEFLIYFQGTGAADDSGLPNDRFFAVRPEGSVSTLKIQRTERGDSAVYLCASSWTGADEQFFGPGTRLTVL.

This rearrangement joins TRBV5-4 to TRBJ2-3; TRBD2 aligns across 8 bases. Germline V gene lookup returns CDR1 SGHNT and CDR2 YYREEE (reference sequence). This CDR3 spans 16 amino acids. V lost 5 bases and J lost 7; bases outside the gene matches: 15. The CDR3 region is CASSPAGTSESNTQYF. The CDR3 nucleotides read TGTGCCAGCAGTCCCGCTGGGACTAGTGAATCAAATACGCAGTATTTT.

The rearrangement joins TRBV5-1 to TRBJ2-7; D gene uncertain. This CDR3 region has 14 residues. The germline V gene encodes CDR1 SGHRS and CDR2 YFSETQ. With 0 bases removed from V and 6 bases from J, the gap between germline ends came to 13 bases. This CDR3 reads CASSLGSIPSEQYF. DNA of the CDR3: TGCGCCAGCAGCTTGGGGAGTATACCTTCCGAGCAGTACTTC.

The rearrangement uses TRBV6-1 and TRBJ1-1; D perhaps matches TRBD1 (6 bases). CDR3 length: 15 amino acids. Germline CDR1 is MNHNS and CDR2 is SASEGT. V gave up 5 bases and J gave up 3 bases, with 16 bases separating them. CDR3 nucleotides: TGTGCCAGCAGTAAACGCCAGGGGTTGGACACTGAAGCTTTCTTT. As protein: CASSKRQGLDTEAFF.

As regards this clone: Relative to the germline gene, one junction end is altered; a read error may explain this. The same CDR3 also results from other DNA sequences found in this sample. The V call is TRBV7-3, the J call TRBJ2-6; TRBD2 aligns across 7 bases. From germline, CDR1 is SGHTA and CDR2 FQGTGA. The CDR3 has 16 residues. The CDR3 region has the DNA TGTGCCAGCAGCTTAAGCGGGGGTTCTGGTGCCAACGTCCTGACTTTC. It is translated as CASSLSGGSGANVLTF.

This chain connects TRBV11-2 to TRBJ2-3, with 9 bases identical to TRBD2. In germline, CDR1 is SGHAT, CDR2 FQNNGV. The CDR3 covers 15 residues. J lost 11 bases, V lost 7 bases, and 16 bases had no gene match. As DNA, the CDR3 is TGTGCCAGCACCAAGACTACTAAGGGGCGGGGGGGGCAGTATTTT. It translates to CASTKTTKGRGGQYF.

The chain employs TRBV19 and TRBJ1-3; 8 positions agree with TRBD1. Germline V CDR1 and CDR2: LNHDA, SQIVND (reference sequence). The length of the CDR3 is 16 residues. V lost 5 bases to trimming and J lost 4 bases; unmatched junction nucleotides: 10. CDR3 sequence reads: CASSHTGTGIGNTIYF. CDR3 bases: TGTGCCAGTAGTCACACCGGGACAGGCATCGGAAACACCATATATTTT.

The V call is TRBV5-1, the J call TRBJ1-2, with no clear D. Germline CDR1 and CDR2: SGHRS and YFSETQ. The CDR3 extends over 15 amino acids. V was clipped by 0 bases and J by 0 bases, with 9 bases between them. The CDR3 DNA sequence: TGCGCCAGCAGCTTGGTTTCAGGCTCTAACTATGGCTACACCTTC. Its protein product is CASSLVSGSNYGYTF.

J is TRBJ2-1 and V is TRBV7-2; D might be TRBD2 (6 bases). This CDR3 region has 14 residues. Germline V gene lookup returns CDR1 SGHTA and CDR2 FQGNSA. Deletions cut 7 bases from V and 0 bases from J, with 10 bases between. The CDR3 loop is CASNTGSSYNEQFF. CDR3 bases: TGTGCCAGCAACACCGGGAGCTCCTACAATGAGCAGTTCTTC.

This chain joins TRBV9 and TRBJ1-3; D remains ambiguous. The germline CDR1 and CDR2 sequences are SGDLS and YYNGEE. Trimming took off 0 bases at V and 4 bases at J, with 14 bases between the two ends. This CDR3 comprises 16 residues. CDR3 coding DNA: TGTGCCAGCAGCGTAGCATTGTCGACTGACGGAAACACCATATATTTT. It encodes CASSVALSTDGNTIYF.

The chain employs TRBV7-9 and TRBJ1-2, with D maybe TRBD1 (5 bases). The CDR3 is 14 amino acids. Germline V gene data show CDR1 as SEHNR and CDR2 as FQNEAQ (reference sequence). V dropped 4 bases and J dropped 3 bases, with 12 bases sitting between them. In nucleotides, the CDR3 is TGTGCCAGCAGCTCAACATTGACAGACTATGGCTACACCTTC. Translating it yields CASSSTLTDYGYTF.

The genes are TRBV5-1 and TRBJ2-2; 9 nucleotides align to TRBD2. Trimming removed 0 bases from V and 7 bases from J; junction bases left unmatched: 7. The CDR3 has 16 amino acids. Per germline, CDR1 SGHRS and CDR2 YFSETQ. CDR3 region: CASSLELAGRGGELFF. The CDR3 DNA reads as TGCGCCAGCAGCTTGGAGCTAGCGGGACGAGGCGGGGAGCTGTTTTTT.

The genes are TRBV5-1 and TRBJ2-7; D is perhaps TRBD2 (5 bases). Germline V CDR1 and CDR2: SGHRS, YFSETQ. Trimming removed 6 bases from V and 2 bases from J, with 12 bases in between. The CDR3 extends over 13 amino acids. The CDR3 coding sequence is TGCGCCAGCATCGGGGAGCGCCCCTACGAGCAGTACTTC. Translating it yields CASIGERPYEQYF.

This chain uses TRBV6-1 with TRBJ2-2; the D is unclear. Germline loops: CDR1 MNHNS, CDR2 SASEGT. The length of the CDR3 is 14 residues. V lost 4 bases, J lost 0 bases, and 6 bases lay in between. CDR3 nucleotide sequence: TGTGCCAGCAGTGGACAATCGAACACCGGGGAGCTGTTTTTT. Encoded protein: CASSGQSNTGELFF.

The rearrangement links TRBV6-5 to TRBJ1-1; D gene uncertain. From germline, CDR1 is MNHEY and CDR2 SVGAGI. The germline V and J ends were trimmed by 0 bases and 6 bases, with 17 bases remaining between them. This CDR3 contains 16 residues. This chain's CDR3 is CASSYSLGVVYSEAFF. CDR3 sequence (DNA): TGTGCCAGCAGTTACTCGTTAGGAGTTGTGTACTCTGAAGCTTTCTTT.

The chain joins TRBV19 to TRBJ1-1; D unclear. The CDR3 length is 14 residues. Germline V gene sequence: CDR1 LNHDA, CDR2 SQIVND (reference sequence). Between the trimmed V and J ends, which lost 6 bases and 2 bases, there was a span of 13 bases. CDR3 region: CASSMSGANTEAFF. The CDR3 coding sequence is TGTGCCAGTAGCATGTCCGGAGCTAACACTGAAGCTTTCTTT. The full variable domain, completed using reference TRBV19 and TRBJ1-1, is DGGITQSPKYLFRKEGQNVTLSCEQNLNHDAMYWYRQDPGQGLRLIYYSQIVNDFQKGDIAEGYSVSREKKESFPLTVTSAQKNPTAFYLCASSMSGANTEAFFGQGTRLTVV.

The chain combines TRBV7-9 with TRBJ2-3, with 9 nucleotides matching TRBD1. CDR1 is SEHNR, CDR2 FQNEAQ, per germline (reference sequence). The CDR3 extends over 18 amino acids. The V and J ends lost 3 bases and 2 bases, in that order; junction bases with no gene match: 12. DNA of the CDR3: TGTGCCAGCAGCTTTATGGACAGGGGTGGAGGGGCCACAGATACGCAGTATTTT. It specifies CASSFMDRGGGATDTQYF.

This CDR3 reads CASSRQGWGTGELFF. The CDR3 nucleotides are TGTGCCAGCAGCCGACAGGGGTGGGGCACCGGGGAGCTGTTTTTT. The genes are TRBV7-9 and TRBJ2-2; 8 nucleotides align to TRBD1. The V gene end was trimmed by 5 bases and the J gene end by 4 bases; junction bases not matched to a gene: 6. This CDR3 contains 15 residues. Germline lookup yields CDR1 SEHNR and CDR2 FQNEAQ (reference sequence).

The rearrangement uses TRBV5-4 and TRBJ2-2, with TRBD2 matching 8 bases. The germline CDR1 and CDR2 sequences are SGHNT and YYREEE (reference sequence). The CDR3 is 16 residues long. The V segment lost 4 bases and the J segment 4 bases; nucleotides outside the gene matches: 9. The CDR3 protein is CASSTSGGWSTGELFF. CDR3 sequence (DNA): TGTGCCAGCAGCACCTCGGGGGGGTGGAGCACCGGGGAGCTGTTTTTT.

V gene TRBV19 combines with J gene TRBJ1-1; 9 nucleotides match TRBD1. J lost 2 bases, V lost 5 bases, and 9 bases had no gene match. The CDR3 has 16 amino acids. CDR1 and CDR2 from the germline V gene are LNHDA and SQIVND (reference sequence). This CDR3 reads CASSVRTGAANTEAFF. CDR3 DNA: TGTGCCAGTAGTGTACGGACAGGGGCCGCTAACACTGAAGCTTTCTTT. The variable domain in full, completed from reference TRBV19 and TRBJ1-1, reads DGGITQSPKYLFRKEGQNVTLSCEQNLNHDAMYWYRQDPGQGLRLIYYSQIVNDFQKGDIAEGYSVSREKKESFPLTVTSAQKNPTAFYLCASSVRTGAANTEAFFGQGTRLTVV.

J is TRBJ2-5 and V is TRBV2; TRBD1 matches 10 bases. From germline, CDR1 is SNHLY and CDR2 FYNNEI. J lost 3 bases, V lost 9 bases, and 4 bases had no gene match. The CDR3 runs 13 residues. The CDR3 region has the DNA TGTGCCAGTCCCGGGACAGGGGAAGAGACCCAGTACTTC. Amino acids: CASPGTGEETQYF.

The J gene is TRBJ1-4, the V gene TRBV15; perhaps TRBD1 as D (6 bases). Germline V CDR1 and CDR2: LNHNV, YYDKDF (reference sequence). V was cut by 10 bases and J by 8 bases, with 20 bases left in between. The CDR3 is 14 residues long. The CDR3 region has the DNA TGTGCCATAGAAGCAGGGGATGGCCCCGAAAAACTGTTTTTT. This codes for CAIEAGDGPEKLFF.

This chain links TRBV4-3 with TRBJ2-1; D remains ambiguous. The ends were cut back, 0 bases at V and 1 base at J, with 22 bases in the middle. The germline V gene encodes CDR1 LGHNA and CDR2 YSLEER. The CDR3 contains 20 residues. The CDR3 loop is CASSQDYGSQDSISYNEQFF. CDR3 nucleotides: TGCGCCAGCAGCCAAGATTATGGTTCCCAAGACTCTATTTCCTACAATGAGCAGTTCTTC.

This sequence joins TRBV6-5 and TRBJ1-2; 9 nucleotides line up with TRBD1. CDR3 length: 14 residues. With 9 bases clipped from V and 6 bases from J, the junction kept 11 bases outside the gene matches. The germline gives CDR1 MNHEY, CDR2 SVGAGI. Here the CDR3 reads CASRNAGTGHGYTF. DNA for the CDR3: TGTGCCAGTCGCAACGCCGGGACAGGGCATGGCTACACCTTC.